This T cell receptor (beta chain) was sequenced in a study of vaccination effects on CD4 cells after COVID-19. The CDR3 runs 9 residues. Germline V CDR1 and CDR2: SGHNT, YENEEA. ViraFEST expansion of antigen-specific CD4+ T cells with viral peptide pools preceded sequencing. Isolating CD4+ T cells followed more than 9 days of culture. As their vaccination, participants received two doses of either BNT162b2 or mRNA-1273. This clone was detected only a few times. Its antigen is not identified. An end of the junction differs from the germline gene, which may be a read error. This table comes from immunoSEQ multiplex PCR, and its TCRdb copy is limited to in-frame clones, with some not included. This sample has some 29,000 clones, with over 55% found just once.

The genes are TRBV11-3 and TRBJ2-7, with D hard to call. The clonotype comes from a human donor who received a COVID-19 vaccine. The sample consisted of CD4+ T cells from PBMCs cultured with SARS-CoV-2 spike peptides, taken after COVID-19 vaccination. The DNA for the CDR3 is TGTGCCAGCAGCTTAGTGCGATCCTTC. This sequence encodes CASSLVRSF.